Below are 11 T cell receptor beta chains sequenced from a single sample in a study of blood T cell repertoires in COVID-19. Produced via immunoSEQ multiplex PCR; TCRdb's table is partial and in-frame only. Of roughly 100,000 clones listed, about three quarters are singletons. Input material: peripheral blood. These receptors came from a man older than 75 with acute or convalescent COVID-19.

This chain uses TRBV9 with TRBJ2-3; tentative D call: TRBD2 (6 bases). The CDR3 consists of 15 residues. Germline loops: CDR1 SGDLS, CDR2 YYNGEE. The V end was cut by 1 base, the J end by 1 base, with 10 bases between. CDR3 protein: CASSVLASGTDTQYF. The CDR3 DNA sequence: TGTGCCAGCAGCGTACTCGCTAGCGGCACAGATACGCAGTATTTT.

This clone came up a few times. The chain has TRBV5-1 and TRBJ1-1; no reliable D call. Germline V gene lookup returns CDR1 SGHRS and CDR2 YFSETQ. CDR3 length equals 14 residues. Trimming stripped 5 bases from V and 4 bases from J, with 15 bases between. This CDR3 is CASSWSLEGTEAFF. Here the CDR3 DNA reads TGCGCCAGCAGTTGGAGTTTGGAGGGCACTGAAGCTTTCTTT.

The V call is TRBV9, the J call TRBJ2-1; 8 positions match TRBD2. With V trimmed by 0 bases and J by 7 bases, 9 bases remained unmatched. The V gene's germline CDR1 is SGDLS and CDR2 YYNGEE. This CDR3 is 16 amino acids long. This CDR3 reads CASSVATVAGQNEQFF. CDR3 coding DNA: TGTGCCAGCAGCGTAGCTACAGTAGCGGGGCAGAATGAGCAGTTCTTC.

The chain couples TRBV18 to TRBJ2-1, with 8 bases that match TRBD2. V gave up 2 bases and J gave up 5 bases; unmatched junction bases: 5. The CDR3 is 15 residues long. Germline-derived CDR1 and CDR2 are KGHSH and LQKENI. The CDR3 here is CASSPMGLGHNEQFF. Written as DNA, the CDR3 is TGTGCCAGCTCACCAATGGGACTAGGGCACAATGAGCAGTTCTTC.

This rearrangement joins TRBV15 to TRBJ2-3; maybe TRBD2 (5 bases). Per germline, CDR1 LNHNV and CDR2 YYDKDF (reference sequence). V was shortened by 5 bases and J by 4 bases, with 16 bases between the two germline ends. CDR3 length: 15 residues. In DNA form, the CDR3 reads TGTGCCACCAGCCGGGAATCCCGAAGGGCAGATACGCAGTATTTT. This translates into CATSRESRRADTQYF.

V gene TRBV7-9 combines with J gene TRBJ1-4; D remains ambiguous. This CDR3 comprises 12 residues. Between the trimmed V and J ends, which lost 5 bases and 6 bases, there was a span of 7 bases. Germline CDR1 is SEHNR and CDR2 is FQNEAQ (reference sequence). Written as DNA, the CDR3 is TGTGCCAGCAGCCTCGTAGATGAAAAACTGTTTTTT. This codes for CASSLVDEKLFF.

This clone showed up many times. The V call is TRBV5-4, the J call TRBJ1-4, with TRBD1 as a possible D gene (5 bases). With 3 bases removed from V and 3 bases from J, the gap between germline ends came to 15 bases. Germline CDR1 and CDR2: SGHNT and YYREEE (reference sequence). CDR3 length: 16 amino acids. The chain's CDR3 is CASSSNGGFANEKLFF. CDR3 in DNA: TGTGCCAGCAGCTCAAATGGGGGGTTTGCTAATGAAAAACTGTTTTTT.

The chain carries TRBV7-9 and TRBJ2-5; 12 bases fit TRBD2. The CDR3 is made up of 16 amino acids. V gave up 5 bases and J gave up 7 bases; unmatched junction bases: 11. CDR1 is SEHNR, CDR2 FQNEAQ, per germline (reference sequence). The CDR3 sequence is CASSQETSGRGATQYF. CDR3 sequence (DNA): TGTGCCAGCAGCCAAGAGACTAGCGGGAGAGGCGCGACCCAGTACTTC.

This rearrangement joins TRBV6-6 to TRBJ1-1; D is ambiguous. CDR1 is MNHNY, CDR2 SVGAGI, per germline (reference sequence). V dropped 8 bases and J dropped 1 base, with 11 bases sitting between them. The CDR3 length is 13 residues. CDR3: CASRPGRNTEAFF. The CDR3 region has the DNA TGTGCCAGCCGCCCCGGTCGGAACACTGAAGCTTTCTTT.

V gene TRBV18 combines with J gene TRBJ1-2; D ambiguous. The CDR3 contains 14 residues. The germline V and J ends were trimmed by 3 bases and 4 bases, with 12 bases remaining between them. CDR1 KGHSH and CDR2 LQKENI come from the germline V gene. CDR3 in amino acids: CASSPQTLSYGYTF. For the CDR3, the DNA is TGTGCCAGCTCACCCCAGACTCTTAGCTATGGCTACACCTTC.

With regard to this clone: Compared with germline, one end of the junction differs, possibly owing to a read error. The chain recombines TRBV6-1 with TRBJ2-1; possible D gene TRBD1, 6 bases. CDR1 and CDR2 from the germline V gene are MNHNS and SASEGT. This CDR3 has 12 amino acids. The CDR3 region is CASSEANGRGIF. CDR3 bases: TGTGCCAGCAGTGAAGCGAACGGAAGGGGGATCTTC.